The subject of this entry is one T cell receptor beta chain. Its target is not known. Germline assignment: CDR1 KGHSY and CDR2 FQNENV. The V and J ends lost 2 bases and 5 bases respectively, with 13 bases between them. This CDR3 region has 14 residues. Primers: 60 Vbeta forward and 13 Jbeta reverse. Data came from immunoSEQ multiplex PCR; TCRdb stores just in-frame clones and leaves some out. The sample lists approximately 81,000 clones; over 70% were seen once. This sample was taken from a study of cytomegalovirus exposure and HLA in healthy donors. Study-wide results and caveats: Immune exposure was documented only through CMV serostatus. Reports credit the classifier with highly specific, highly sensitive diagnosis of cytomegalovirus status. Trimming of TCR beta V- and J-genes showed a link, identified in a later analysis, to a missense DCLRE1C variant. In a later analysis, common viral pathogens appeared linked to several of the most significant clusters.

The rearrangement links TRBV16 to TRBJ2-7; D is unclear. The sequenced sample consisted of PBMCs. This clonotype was obtained from a man aged 35 to 55 in good health and CMV-seropositive. The CDR3 region is CASSQVSGRHEQYF. The CDR3 nucleotides read TGTGCCAGCAGCCAAGTTTCAGGTAGGCACGAGCAGTACTTC.